This record concerns one T cell receptor beta chain sequence. The CDR3 has 16 amino acids. V shed 0 bases and J shed 4 bases, with 16 bases lying between them. The table came from immunoSEQ multiplex PCR; TCRdb's copy has only in-frame clones and leaves some out. Counted here are roughly 450,000 clones, less than 85% occurring once; the ten biggest clones make up 10% to 15%. This sample was taken from a study of shared clonotypes between healthy human individuals. The V call is TRBV23-1, the J call TRBJ2-7, with D possibly being TRBD2 (6 bases). TRBV23-1 is known as an ORF, though its function is uncertain. The TCR was taken from a woman aged 40-49 years in good health. Some clones in this sample may be carry-over from other donors' samples. The sample taken for sequencing was PBMCs. This CDR3 reads CASSQSGGAPLYEQYF. CDR3 nucleotide sequence: TGCGCCAGCAGTCAATCGGGGGGAGCCCCCTTGTACGAGCAGTACTTC.